A single sample gave rise to the 25 T cell receptor beta chains below, sequenced in a study of T cells after yellow fever vaccination. Via MiXCR, TCRdb re-called the 5' RACE reads, giving one row per CDR3 protein. The sample holds under 300,000 distinct CDR3 sequences, over 10% seen once. The input for sequencing was CD4+ T cells sorted from PBMCs, taken 45 days after the yellow fever booster vaccination. The receptors here all came from a man aged 30 to 45 who received the YFV17D yellow fever vaccine.

CDR3 DNA: TGTGCCAGCGCTCGTCGGGACAGGGGTTGGGAGCAGTACTTC. Translating it yields CASARRDRGWEQYF. The rearrangement joins TRBV3-1 to TRBJ2-7; 10 bases agree with TRBD1. The V and J ends lost 8 bases and 7 bases, in that order; junction bases with no gene match: 11. The CDR3 has 14 amino acids. Germline V gene data show CDR1 as LGHDT and CDR2 as YNNKEL (reference sequence).

This clonotype has more than one count but fewer than ten. V is TRBV5-1 and J is TRBJ2-5; D ambiguous. Trimming removed 1 base from V and 2 bases from J, with 15 bases in between. CDR1 and CDR2 (germline): SGHRS, YFSETQ. This CDR3 has 16 residues. The CDR3 is CASSLPPGRKQETQYF. The CDR3 DNA follows: TGCGCCAGCAGCTTGCCCCCCGGACGGAAACAAGAGACCCAGTACTTC.

This clonotype came up many times. The rearrangement links TRBV12-3 or TRBV12-4 to TRBJ2-7; D unresolved. Trimming shortened V by 3 bases and J by 2 bases, and 8 bases separated the two germline ends. There are 13 residues in the CDR3. CDR3 region: CASSLDPAYEQYF. The CDR3 DNA reads as TGTGCCAGCAGTTTGGACCCAGCCTACGAGCAGTACTTC.

This chain joins TRBV7-7 and TRBJ1-6; D unclear. The CDR3 extends over 13 amino acids. The germline V gene encodes CDR1 SSHAT and CDR2 FNYEAQ (reference sequence). V shed 1 base and J shed 10 bases, with 8 bases lying between them. DNA of the CDR3: TGTGCCAGCAGCTTAGAGCTTGGGTCACCCCTCCACTTT. It specifies CASSLELGSPLHF.

This clonotype has more than one count but fewer than ten. This chain uses TRBV5-1 with TRBJ1-1, with D possibly TRBD1 on 5 matching bases. V lost 4 bases to trimming and J lost 4 bases, with 14 bases between them. The CDR3 runs to 14 residues. Germline-derived CDR1 and CDR2 are SGHRS and YFSETQ. The CDR3, as DNA: TGCGCCAGCAGCACGGGACGGGGGGGCACTGAAGCTTTCTTT. Protein: CASSTGRGGTEAFF.

CDR3: CASSLLGAGNSPLHF. The CDR3 bases are TGTGCCAGCAGCTTGCTAGGGGCGGGGAATTCACCCCTCCACTTT. V usage is TRBV7-3 and J usage is TRBJ1-6; possibly TRBD1 for D (5 bases). The CDR3 contains 15 residues. V lost 3 bases, J lost 7 bases, and 13 bases lay in between. Per germline, CDR1 SGHTA and CDR2 FQGTGA.

This clonotype was seen a few times. This chain links TRBV7-2 with TRBJ2-7, with 8 nucleotides matching TRBD2. This CDR3 has 14 amino acids. The V gene end was trimmed by 4 bases and the J gene end by 5 bases; junction bases not matched to a gene: 7. Germline CDR1 SGHTA, CDR2 FQGNSA. CDR3: CASSYRAGGDEQYF. The CDR3 DNA reads TGTGCCAGCAGCTATCGTGCGGGAGGCGACGAGCAGTACTTC.

This chain joins TRBV7-9 and TRBJ2-1; the D gene is possibly TRBD2 (6 bases). The CDR3 totals 13 residues. V was clipped by 5 bases and J by 6 bases, with 11 bases between them. Germline CDR1 SEHNR, CDR2 FQNEAQ (reference sequence). CDR3: CASSRAGSNEQFF. The CDR3 coding sequence is TGTGCCAGCAGCCGCGCGGGGTCCAATGAGCAGTTCTTC.

CDR3 in DNA: TGTGCCAGTAGTATTACCGGGACAGGGACGAAAAACTATGGCTACACCTTC. This translates into CASSITGTGTKNYGYTF. The gene calls are TRBV19 and TRBJ1-2; 9 bases map to TRBD1. V was pared by 3 bases and J by 2 bases, with 10 bases of the junction left unmatched. The CDR3 covers 17 residues. Germline values: CDR1 LNHDA, CDR2 SQIVND (reference sequence).

This clonotype was seen more than once but under ten times. The chain has TRBV3-1 and TRBJ2-5; D ambiguous. Trimming took 3 bases from V and 5 from J, leaving 7 bases between them. Germline CDR1 LGHDT, CDR2 YNNKEL (reference sequence). This CDR3 spans 12 amino acids. The CDR3 DNA sequence: TGTGCCAGCAGCCAGGGGTTGGAGACCCAGTACTTC. It yields the protein CASSQGLETQYF.

This clonotype has just a few counts. The chain has TRBV5-4 and TRBJ1-1; 9 positions match TRBD1. The trim removed 4 bases at V and 4 bases at J, leaving 8 bases unmatched. The CDR3 runs to 15 residues. CDR1 and CDR2 from the germline V gene are SGHNT and YYREEE (reference sequence). The CDR3 loop reads CASSVRGQGITEAFF. The CDR3 bases are TGTGCCAGCAGCGTACGGGGACAGGGTATCACTGAAGCTTTCTTT.

The chain carries TRBV18 and TRBJ2-5, with a weak D call TRBD1 (5 bases). The V and J ends lost 0 bases and 5 bases respectively, with 13 bases between them. CDR3 size: 15 residues. Germline CDR1 KGHSH, CDR2 LQKENI. The CDR3 reads CASSPPGRARETQYF. For the CDR3, the DNA is TGTGCCAGCTCACCACCCGGCAGGGCCAGGGAGACCCAGTACTTC.

This clonotype was detected a few times. The chain combines TRBV4-3 with TRBJ2-3; TRBD1 agrees at 8 bases. The germline gives CDR1 LGHNA, CDR2 YSLEER. Trimming took 4 bases from V and 4 from J; bases not matched to a gene: 10. The CDR3 length is 16 residues. CDR3 DNA sequence: TGCGCCAGCAGCCCTAAGACAGGGGAAGCCGCAGATACGCAGTATTTT. Amino acids: CASSPKTGEAADTQYF.

This clonotype was seen repeatedly, ten times or more. The chain links TRBV20-1 to TRBJ2-1; D remains unclear. Germline values: CDR1 DFQATT, CDR2 SNEGSKA (reference sequence). This CDR3 spans 15 amino acids. V was shortened by 5 bases and J by 4 bases, with 18 bases between the two germline ends. Here the CDR3 reads CSAESLDYPYNEQFF. CDR3 bases: TGCAGTGCTGAGAGTCTAGATTACCCGTACAATGAGCAGTTCTTC.

The V call is TRBV5-1, the J call TRBJ2-7; no firm D call. CDR3 length: 14 amino acids. Trimming pared 0 bases from V and 6 bases from J, leaving 13 bases between. Germline loops: CDR1 SGHRS, CDR2 YFSETQ. Here the CDR3 reads CASSLDHLGLEQYF. CDR3 DNA: TGCGCCAGCAGCTTGGACCACCTTGGGCTCGAGCAGTACTTC.

The gene calls are TRBV5-1 and TRBJ2-7; 8 nucleotides align to TRBD2. The germline V gene has CDR1 SGHRS and CDR2 YFSETQ. Losses at the gene ends were 5 bases for V and 2 bases for J; bases not matched to a gene: 3. The CDR3 is 13 residues long. CDR3 loop: CASRETSAYEQYF. DNA for the CDR3: TGCGCCAGCAGAGAGACTAGCGCCTACGAGCAGTACTTC. The whole variable domain, filled in from reference TRBV5-1 and TRBJ2-7, reads KAGVTQTPRYLIKTRGQQVTLSCSPISGHRSVSWYQQTPGQGLQFLFEYFSETQRNKGNFPGRFSGRQFSNSRSEMNVSTLELGDSALYLCASRETSAYEQYFGPGTRLTVT.

The chain uses TRBV20-1 and TRBJ2-3; D not resolved. Trimming removed 7 bases at V and 6 bases at J, with 8 bases between. The CDR3 length is 10 residues. Germline assignment: CDR1 DFQATT and CDR2 SNEGSKA (reference sequence). The CDR3 loop reads CSVFDDTQYF. For the CDR3, the DNA is TGCAGTGTTTTTGACGATACGCAGTATTTT.

The CDR3 here is CASSFHQIGQAGTQYF. CDR3 nucleotide sequence: TGTGCCAGCAGTTTCCACCAGATCGGACAGGCAGGGACCCAGTACTTC. The chain recombines TRBV28 with TRBJ2-5; 7 bases fit TRBD1. The CDR3 is 16 residues long. Germline V gene sequence: CDR1 MDHEN, CDR2 SYDVKM. Germline trimming cut 3 bases from V and 7 bases from J; bases unmatched to any gene: 14.

This clonotype was counted a few times. The chain links TRBV7-2 to TRBJ2-7; D remains unclear. Germline V gene sequence: CDR1 SGHTA, CDR2 FQGNSA. V was pared by 0 bases and J by 2 bases, with 5 bases between. The CDR3 is 13 amino acids. The CDR3 DNA follows: TGTGCCAGCAGCTTAGCGATAACCTACGAGCAGTACTTC. Amino acids: CASSLAITYEQYF.

The V and J genes are TRBV20-1 and TRBJ1-2, with D possibly TRBD1 on 5 matching bases. The CDR3 is 15 amino acids. Germline assignment: CDR1 DFQATT and CDR2 SNEGSKA (reference sequence). Deletions cut 2 bases from V and 3 bases from J, with 16 bases between. CDR3 DNA sequence: TGCAGTGCTAGATTGGGAATGACAGACTACTATGGCTACACCTTC. Translation: CSARLGMTDYYGYTF.

This clonotype was detected a few times. This rearrangement joins TRBV6-5 to TRBJ1-4, with 9 bases matching TRBD1. Germline CDR1 reads MNHEY; CDR2 reads SVGAGI. J gave up 7 bases and V 4 bases, and 7 bases lay outside the gene matches. The CDR3 has 15 amino acids. CDR3 sequence (DNA): TGTGCCAGCAGTTTCGCGGGACAGGGATCTGAAAAACTGTTTTTT. Amino acids: CASSFAGQGSEKLFF.

The rearrangement links TRBV27 to TRBJ2-1; maybe TRBD2 (6 bases). This CDR3 contains 16 residues. Deletions cut 2 bases from V and 5 bases from J, with 16 bases between. Per the germline V gene, CDR1 is MNHEY and CDR2 is SMNVEV (reference sequence). The chain's CDR3 is CASSLPTSSSHNEQFF. The DNA for the CDR3 is TGTGCCAGCAGTTTACCTACTAGCTCTTCCCACAATGAGCAGTTCTTC.

The V gene is TRBV6-2 or TRBV6-3, the J gene TRBJ1-1; no reliable D call. V was pared by 2 bases and J by 5 bases, with 9 bases between. The CDR3 is 13 amino acids. CDR1 is MNHEY, CDR2 SVGEGT, per germline. Here the CDR3 reads CASSYTGRTEAFF. The CDR3, as DNA: TGTGCCAGCAGTTACACGGGGAGGACTGAAGCTTTCTTT.

The chain has TRBV7-2 and TRBJ1-1, with 7 bases aligning to TRBD1. The CDR3 runs 12 residues. Per the germline V gene, CDR1 is SGHTA and CDR2 is FQGNSA. J was trimmed by 8 bases and V by 5 bases; bases with no gene match: 5. In nucleotides, the CDR3 is TGTGCCAGCAGCCCGGGACAGCAGGAAGCTTTCTTT. This sequence encodes CASSPGQQEAFF.

The chain is built from TRBV29-1 and TRBJ2-1; 7 bases match TRBD2. The CDR3 consists of 14 residues. Germline V lookup: CDR1 SQVTM, CDR2 ANQGSEA. CDR3 DNA sequence: TGCGCGGGGGACCGGACTAGGCGCGGCAATGAGCAGTTCTTC. Translated, it gives CAGDRTRRGNEQFF.